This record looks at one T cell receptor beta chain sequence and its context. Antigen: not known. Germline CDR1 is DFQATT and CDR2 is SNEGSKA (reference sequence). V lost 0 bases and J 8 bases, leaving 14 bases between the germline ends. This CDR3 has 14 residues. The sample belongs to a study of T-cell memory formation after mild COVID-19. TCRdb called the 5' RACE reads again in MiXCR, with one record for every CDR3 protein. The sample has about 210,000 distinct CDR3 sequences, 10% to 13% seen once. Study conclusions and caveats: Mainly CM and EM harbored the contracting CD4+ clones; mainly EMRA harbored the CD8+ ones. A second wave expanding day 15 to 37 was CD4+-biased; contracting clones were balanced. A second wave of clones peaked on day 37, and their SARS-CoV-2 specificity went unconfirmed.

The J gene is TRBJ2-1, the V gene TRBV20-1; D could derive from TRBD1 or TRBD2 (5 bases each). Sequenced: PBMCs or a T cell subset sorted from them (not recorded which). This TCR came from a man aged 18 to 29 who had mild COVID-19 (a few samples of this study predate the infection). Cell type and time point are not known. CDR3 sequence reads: CSARDGRGAYEQFF. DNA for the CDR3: TGCAGTGCTAGAGATGGAAGAGGGGCCTATGAGCAGTTCTTC.